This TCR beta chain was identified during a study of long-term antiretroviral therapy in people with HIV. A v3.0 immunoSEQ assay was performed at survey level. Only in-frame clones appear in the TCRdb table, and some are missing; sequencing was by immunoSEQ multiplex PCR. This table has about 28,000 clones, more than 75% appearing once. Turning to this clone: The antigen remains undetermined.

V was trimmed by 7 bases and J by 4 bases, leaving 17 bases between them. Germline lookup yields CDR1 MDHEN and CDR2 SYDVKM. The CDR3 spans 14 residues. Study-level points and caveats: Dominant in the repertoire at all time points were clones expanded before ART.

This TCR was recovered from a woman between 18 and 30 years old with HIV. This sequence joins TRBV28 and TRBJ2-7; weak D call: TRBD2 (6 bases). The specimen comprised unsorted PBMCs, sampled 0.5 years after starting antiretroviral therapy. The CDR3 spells CASTAVRDSYEQYF. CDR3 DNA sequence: TGTGCCAGCACAGCTGTCCGGGACTCATACGAGCAGTACTTC.